This is a list of T cell receptor beta chains from one sample in a study of cytomegalovirus exposure and HLA in healthy donors. Only in-frame clones appear in the TCRdb table, and some are missing; sequencing was by immunoSEQ multiplex PCR. Of about 230,000 clones in the sample, around 84% were seen once. Input material: PBMCs. These receptors were taken from a girl aged 2-10 years in good health and CMV-seronegative. Each CDR3 is given with its conserved first and last residue. Each record gives: V gene, J gene, clone size, D gene, CDR3 DNA, CDR3 protein. The D gene is left open where the match is weak. Part of the rows lack a size; the others show once, few, many or a class for expanded clones.

V gene: TRBV5-1; J gene: TRBJ2-7; clone size: -; D gene: TRBD1; CDR3 DNA: TGCGCCAGCAGCTTGGCCGGGACAGGGGTTTCCTACGAGCAGTACTTC; CDR3 protein: CASSLAGTGVSYEQYF
V gene: TRBV27; J gene: TRBJ1-2; clone size: -; D gene: -; CDR3 DNA: TGTGCCAGCAGTTTATCGTATGACAGGCGATATGGCTACACCTTC; CDR3 protein: CASSLSYDRRYGYTF
V gene: TRBV27; J gene: TRBJ2-7; clone size: -; D gene: TRBD2; CDR3 DNA: TGTGCCAGCAGTTTATCGGGGAGGGGAATGAACGAGCAGTACTTC; CDR3 protein: CASSLSGRGMNEQYF
V gene: TRBV5-5; J gene: TRBJ1-6; clone size: -; D gene: TRBD1; CDR3 DNA: TGTGCCAGCAGCTTACAGGGGGCGAGTTCACCCCTCCACTTT; CDR3 protein: CASSLQGASSPLHF
V gene: TRBV9; J gene: TRBJ2-3; clone size: few; D gene: -; CDR3 DNA: TGTGCCAGCAGCGTAGGTTCCTACACAGATACGCAGTATTTT; CDR3 protein: CASSVGSYTDTQYF
V gene: TRBV7-6; J gene: TRBJ2-5; clone size: -; D gene: -; CDR3 DNA: TGTGCCAGCAGCTGGGGTGGGGCGGTCCAAGAGACCCAGTACTTC; CDR3 protein: CASSWGGAVQETQYF
V gene: TRBV7-6; J gene: TRBJ2-1; clone size: once; D gene: TRBD1; CDR3 DNA: TGTGCCAGCAGCTTAGGTGGACAGGGGGCATACAATGAGCAGTTCTTC; CDR3 protein: CASSLGGQGAYNEQFF
V gene: TRBV10-2; J gene: TRBJ2-1; clone size: -; D gene: -; CDR3 DNA: TGCGCCAGCCGGCCAGGGCCGATCTCCTACAATGAGCAGTTCTTC; CDR3 protein: CASRPGPISYNEQFF
V gene: TRBV15; J gene: TRBJ1-5; clone size: few; D gene: TRBD1; CDR3 DNA: TGTGCCACCAGCAGATTGCGACAGGGGGCCAATCAGCCCCAGCATTTT; CDR3 protein: CATSRLRQGANQPQHF
V gene: TRBV10-3; J gene: TRBJ1-6; clone size: -; D gene: -; CDR3 DNA: TGTGCCATCAGTAAGGGGACAAGGGGGAATTCACCCCTCCACTTT; CDR3 protein: CAISKGTRGNSPLHF
V gene: TRBV15; J gene: TRBJ1-4; clone size: -; D gene: TRBD1; CDR3 DNA: TGTGCCACCAGCTTCCGACAGGGGATAACTAATGAAAAACTGTTTTTT; CDR3 protein: CATSFRQGITNEKLFF
V gene: TRBV9; J gene: TRBJ2-7; clone size: once; D gene: -; CDR3 DNA: TGTGCCAGCAGTAAGGAGGGTTACGAGCAGTACTTC; CDR3 protein: CASSKEGYEQYF
V gene: TRBV28; J gene: TRBJ2-7; clone size: -; D gene: -; CDR3 DNA: TGTGCCAGCAGTTCCCCGTACGGGGGATCCCGCTACGAGCAGTACTTC; CDR3 protein: CASSSPYGGSRYEQYF
V gene: TRBV6-5; J gene: TRBJ1-1; clone size: -; D gene: -; CDR3 DNA: TGTGCCAGCAGACCAAATGACAGAGTGGGAGAAGCTTTCTTT; CDR3 protein: CASRPNDRVGEAFF
V gene: TRBV5-1; J gene: TRBJ1-2; clone size: -; D gene: -; CDR3 DNA: TGCGCCAGCAGCTCCAGGTCGGTTGAGTATGGCTACACCTTC; CDR3 protein: CASSSRSVEYGYTF
V gene: TRBV7-8; J gene: TRBJ2-1; clone size: few; D gene: TRBD1; CDR3 DNA: TGTGCCAGCAGCTTAGTACCGGGACAGGGTCGGCCCCTACCGTACAATGAGCAGTTCTTC; CDR3 protein: CASSLVPGQGRPLPYNEQFF
V gene: TRBV7-8; J gene: TRBJ1-5; clone size: -; D gene: TRBD1; CDR3 DNA: TGTGCCAGCAGCTTAAGAGACAGGGGGCTCTATAGCAATCAGCCCCAGCATTTT; CDR3 protein: CASSLRDRGLYSNQPQHF
V gene: TRBV11-3; J gene: TRBJ2-1; clone size: -; D gene: TRBD2; CDR3 DNA: TGTGCCAGCAGCTTAACGACTAGCACCTACAATGAGCAGTTCTTC; CDR3 protein: CASSLTTSTYNEQFF
V gene: TRBV13; J gene: TRBJ2-7; clone size: -; D gene: -; CDR3 DNA: TGTGCCAGCAGCTTATTTTCGCGGAACGAGCAGTACTTC; CDR3 protein: CASSLFSRNEQYF
V gene: TRBV5-1; J gene: TRBJ2-5; clone size: few; D gene: TRBD2; CDR3 DNA: TGCGCCAGCGGAAGAGGGCCCAAAACTAGCGGGGGAGTCCAAGAGACCCAGTACTTC; CDR3 protein: CASGRGPKTSGGVQETQYF
V gene: TRBV9; J gene: TRBJ2-5; clone size: -; D gene: TRBD1; CDR3 DNA: TGTGCCAGCAGCATTGGACAGGGCCGAGAGACCCAGTACTTC; CDR3 protein: CASSIGQGRETQYF
V gene: TRBV7-9; J gene: TRBJ2-7; clone size: -; D gene: -; CDR3 DNA: TGTGCCAGCAGCCCCACGACAGTACCCTACGAGCAGTACTTC; CDR3 protein: CASSPTTVPYEQYF
V gene: TRBV7-8; J gene: TRBJ2-7; clone size: few; D gene: -; CDR3 DNA: TGTGCCAGCAGCTTAGGGTTTTCAGGGGGGAGCTCCTACGAGCAGTACTTC; CDR3 protein: CASSLGFSGGSSYEQYF
V gene: TRBV29-1; J gene: TRBJ2-7; clone size: -; D gene: -; CDR3 DNA: TGCAGCGTTGAGTATTACAGGGAGGGCGAGCAGTACTTC; CDR3 protein: CSVEYYREGEQYF
V gene: TRBV5-1; J gene: TRBJ2-3; clone size: -; D gene: TRBD2; CDR3 DNA: TGCGCCAGCAGCTTGGCGGTAGCGGGACGGGGAGATACGCAGTATTTT; CDR3 protein: CASSLAVAGRGDTQYF
V gene: TRBV10-1; J gene: TRBJ2-7; clone size: -; D gene: TRBD2; CDR3 DNA: TGCGCCAGCAGTCCGAGCGGGAGGGCCCTCTACGAGCAGTACTTC; CDR3 protein: CASSPSGRALYEQYF
V gene: TRBV7-2; J gene: TRBJ2-1; clone size: -; D gene: -; CDR3 DNA: TGTGCCAGCAGTCTAAACTCCTACAATGAGCAGTTCTTC; CDR3 protein: CASSLNSYNEQFF
V gene: TRBV5-1; J gene: TRBJ1-2; clone size: -; D gene: -; CDR3 DNA: TGCGCCAGCAGCTTGGCATCATTCGGCTACACCTTC; CDR3 protein: CASSLASFGYTF
V gene: TRBV30; J gene: TRBJ2-3; clone size: -; D gene: TRBD2; CDR3 DNA: TGTGCCTGGAGTGTTTTAGTGGGAGGGCCTTTAGTTGATACGCAGTATTTT; CDR3 protein: CAWSVLVGGPLVDTQYF
V gene: TRBV7-2; J gene: TRBJ1-2; clone size: once; D gene: -; CDR3 DNA: TGTGCCAGCAGCCCAGGGACACCCAACTATGGCTACACCTTC; CDR3 protein: CASSPGTPNYGYTF
V gene: TRBV21-1; J gene: TRBJ2-7; clone size: -; D gene: -; CDR3 DNA: TGTGCCAGCAGCAAAGGAGAGGGTGAGCGGGCTATCTCCTACGAGCAGTACTTC; CDR3 protein: CASSKGEGERAISYEQYF
V gene: TRBV7-9; J gene: TRBJ1-2; clone size: -; D gene: -; CDR3 DNA: TGTGCCAGCAACCAGGGTGGAAACTATGGCTACACCTTC; CDR3 protein: CASNQGGNYGYTF
V gene: TRBV23-1; J gene: TRBJ2-1; clone size: once; D gene: -; CDR3 DNA: TGCGCCAGCAGTCCCAAGCAGGGTAGCTCCTACAATGAGCAGTTCTTC; CDR3 protein: CASSPKQGSSYNEQFF
V gene: TRBV11-3; J gene: TRBJ2-2; clone size: -; D gene: -; CDR3 DNA: TGTGCCAGCACCCCTAACAGGGTACCCACCGGGGAGCTGTTTTTT; CDR3 protein: CASTPNRVPTGELFF
V gene: TRBV4-2; J gene: TRBJ2-5; clone size: once; D gene: -; CDR3 DNA: TGTGCCACCAGGGGGGGAACAGAGACCCAGTACTTC; CDR3 protein: CATRGGTETQYF
V gene: TRBV9; J gene: TRBJ2-2; clone size: -; D gene: TRBD2; CDR3 DNA: TGTGCCAGCAGCGTAGTAGCGGGAGGGCCCGGGGAGCTGTTTTTT; CDR3 protein: CASSVVAGGPGELFF
V gene: TRBV4-1; J gene: TRBJ2-2; clone size: -; D gene: TRBD1; CDR3 DNA: TGCGCCAGCAGCCTCACGTCGGGACAGGGAACGATGAACACCGGGGAGCTGTTTTTT; CDR3 protein: CASSLTSGQGTMNTGELFF
V gene: TRBV9; J gene: TRBJ2-3; clone size: once; D gene: TRBD2; CDR3 DNA: TGTGCCAGCAGCGCGGGACTAGCGGGGGACCTCACAGATACGCAGTATTTT; CDR3 protein: CASSAGLAGDLTDTQYF
V gene: TRBV7-9; J gene: TRBJ2-3; clone size: -; D gene: TRBD2; CDR3 DNA: TGTGCCAGCAGCTTAACCCCCCTAGCGGGAAGCACAGATACGCAGTATTTT; CDR3 protein: CASSLTPLAGSTDTQYF
V gene: TRBV29-1; J gene: TRBJ2-3; clone size: -; D gene: -; CDR3 DNA: TGCAGCGTTGAACAGGGCACAGATACGCAGTATTTT; CDR3 protein: CSVEQGTDTQYF
V gene: TRBV6-1; J gene: TRBJ1-6; clone size: few; D gene: TRBD1; CDR3 DNA: TGTGCCAGCAGTGATATCTATTGGGACAGGGGTTCTCCACCCCTCCACTTT; CDR3 protein: CASSDIYWDRGSPPLHF
V gene: TRBV4-1; J gene: TRBJ2-7; clone size: once; D gene: TRBD2; CDR3 DNA: TGCGCCAGCAGCCAAGGTCTATTAGCGGGAGGGACCAACGAGCAGTACTTC; CDR3 protein: CASSQGLLAGGTNEQYF
V gene: TRBV27; J gene: TRBJ1-5; clone size: -; D gene: TRBD1; CDR3 DNA: TGTGCCAGCAGTCGACAGGGGGGGTCTCAGCCCCAGCATTTT; CDR3 protein: CASSRQGGSQPQHF
V gene: TRBV30; J gene: TRBJ1-3; clone size: -; D gene: TRBD1; CDR3 DNA: TGTGCCCTACCCGCGATTGACAGGGTATTTGGAAACACCATATATTTT; CDR3 protein: CALPAIDRVFGNTIYF
V gene: TRBV9; J gene: TRBJ1-2; clone size: -; D gene: TRBD1; CDR3 DNA: TGTGCCAGCAGCGTAGACCAGGGGGTTATTGGCTACACCTTC; CDR3 protein: CASSVDQGVIGYTF
V gene: TRBV29-1; J gene: TRBJ1-2; clone size: -; D gene: -; CDR3 DNA: TGCAGCGTTGGTCGGGGAGGGTATGGCTACACCTTC; CDR3 protein: CSVGRGGYGYTF
V gene: TRBV19; J gene: TRBJ1-3; clone size: -; D gene: -; CDR3 DNA: TGTGCCAGTAGTCAACAACCGGGACACTCGTTCTCTGGAAACACCATATATTTT; CDR3 protein: CASSQQPGHSFSGNTIYF
V gene: TRBV5-6; J gene: TRBJ2-1; clone size: -; D gene: TRBD2; CDR3 DNA: TGTGCCAGCAGCTTGGGGAGCGGGAGGGCCACACAGTTCTTC; CDR3 protein: CASSLGSGRATQFF
V gene: TRBV27; J gene: TRBJ2-5; clone size: -; D gene: TRBD2; CDR3 DNA: TGTGCCAGCAGTAGCGGGAGGGCCCGGGAGACCCAGTACTTC; CDR3 protein: CASSSGRARETQYF
V gene: TRBV2; J gene: TRBJ2-2; clone size: few; D gene: TRBD1; CDR3 DNA: TGTGCCAGCTCGAGGGGGACAGGCAGCACCGGGGAGCTGTTTTTT; CDR3 protein: CASSRGTGSTGELFF
V gene: TRBV7-9; J gene: TRBJ1-5; clone size: once; D gene: -; CDR3 DNA: TGTGCCAGCAGCTTATCAGGAACTAGCAATCAGCCCCAGCATTTT; CDR3 protein: CASSLSGTSNQPQHF
V gene: TRBV5-1; J gene: TRBJ2-1; clone size: -; D gene: -; CDR3 DNA: TGCGCCAGCAGCTTGACCTCGGGAGCCAACAATGAGCAGTTCTTC; CDR3 protein: CASSLTSGANNEQFF
V gene: TRBV7-3; J gene: TRBJ1-1; clone size: -; D gene: -; CDR3 DNA: TGTGCCAGCAGCTTAGGGTCGGGGAACACTGAAGCTTTCTTT; CDR3 protein: CASSLGSGNTEAFF
V gene: TRBV7-8; J gene: TRBJ1-1; clone size: -; D gene: -; CDR3 DNA: TGTGCCAGCAGCTTAGGCAGGGTAGGGACTTTGAACACTGAAGCTTTCTTT; CDR3 protein: CASSLGRVGTLNTEAFF
V gene: TRBV30; J gene: TRBJ2-3; clone size: -; D gene: TRBD2; CDR3 DNA: TGTGCCTGGAGCATAGCGGGGGGGCCAGGTACGCAGTATTTT; CDR3 protein: CAWSIAGGPGTQYF
V gene: TRBV25-1; J gene: TRBJ2-7; clone size: -; D gene: TRBD1; CDR3 DNA: TGTGCCAGCAGTGCCGGGACAGGGGGGACCTACGAGCAGTACTTC; CDR3 protein: CASSAGTGGTYEQYF
V gene: TRBV19; J gene: TRBJ1-2; clone size: -; D gene: -; CDR3 DNA: TGTGCCAGTAGCCAACTACAAGATAACTATGGCTACACCTTC; CDR3 protein: CASSQLQDNYGYTF